This T cell receptor beta chain stems from a study of blood T cell repertoires in COVID-19 (dated by TCRdb to 2019 to 2021). Looking at the study overall: Samples covering the acute and convalescent phases of COVID-19 were provided by collaborators in the United States, Italy and Spain. The material from the prospective study consisted of cDNA or gDNA derived from T cells, B-cell-depleted T cells, or PBMCs. Subjects who had been exposed to COVID-19, were actively infected with it, or had recovered from it provided the deeply sampled blood TCRbeta repertoires that made up the dataset. The repertoires were released in a freely available public database intended as a resource for research on the immune response to SARS-CoV-2. The samples were drawn from the first 160 participants of the ongoing ImmuneRACE study and from 950 to 1,500 subjects provided by 6 global collaborators. Sample metadata almost always included a de-identified subject ID, COVID-19 status, age in years and sex. Where available, HLA class I and class II types were obtained from metadata supplied by the sample provider rather than from assay-based typing.

For this clone: Its cognate antigen has yet to be identified. Base qualities are not at hand, and no much larger clone is one base apart.

Participants in the prospective study were enrolled through a virtual design, were aged roughly 18 to 100 years, and lived in 24 United States geographic areas. In the prospective study, cohorts were assigned on the basis of participant-reported clinical history obtained from a screening survey and a study questionnaire. Exposed participants had been in contact, within 2 weeks of entering the study, with a person who had a PCR-confirmed or clinician-diagnosed case of COVID-19. In the prospective study, whole blood, serum and a nasopharyngeal or oropharyngeal swab were collected from each participant by mobile phlebotomists. Prospective study participants could optionally give additional blood draws and questionnaires over a 2-month period. Prospective study blood samples were shipped either frozen or at room temperature before DNA extraction. Spanning cysteine to phenylalanine, the CDR3 consists of 19 amino acids. CDR3 DNA only is kept here, 57 bases in frame from base 1. V is reduced by 0 bases and J by 1 base, leaving a spacing of 19 bases between them. From a lookup of the germline V gene (reference sequence), CDR1 and CDR2 are LNHDA and SQIVND.

The immunoSEQ Assay, a bias-controlled multiplex PCR, was used to amplify TCRbeta CDR3 regions from genomic DNA. The study's own analysis went as follows. Within the assay, amplification of reference gene primers was used to estimate how many nucleated cells each sample contained. Sequence reads were collapsed and filtered to measure the absolute abundance of every unique TCRbeta CDR3 rearrangement. Productive Simpson clonality was computed per sample as the square root of Simpson's diversity index over productive rearrangements. This immuneACCESS table, as held by TCRdb, lists in-frame sequences with V and J called but not all clones. Of the missing ones, under half trace to an unresolved V gene in checked studies; the others have no known cause. V and J calls and clone size are as listed in that table; D and trimming were resolved from the DNA. In all, the sample holds 200,000 to 250,000 clones, and roughly 90% of those were seen once. The top ten hold about 14% of the sample.

General study outcomes and caveats: The quantity of clinical and demographic metadata differed by source and by participant and was supplied without curation.

The chain is assembled from TRBV19 and TRBJ1-5; the D gene is possibly TRBD1, with 5 bases matching. This clonotype was obtained from a man aged 30 to 39 who had been exposed to COVID-19. Sequencing was performed on PBMCs or T cells enriched from blood (not recorded which). The bases are TGTGCCAGTAGTATAGATCTGGGAGGGGCCCTTCAAAGCAATCAGCCCCAGCATTTT. This is translated as CASSIDLGGALQSNQPQHF.